The clone carrying this TCR beta chain showed up just a few times. TCRdb keeps only in-frame clones here, not all; method: immunoSEQ multiplex PCR. The sample carries around 380,000 clones, more than 75% recorded once. The record originates from a study of blood T cell repertoires in COVID-19. Study information: The origin of the acute and convalescent COVID-19 samples was the United States, Italy and Spain. Sources were T cells, B-cell-depleted T cells, or PBMCs; the material itself was cDNA or gDNA.

Residents of under 25 US areas, aged about 18 to 95 years, made up the participants. This clonotype was obtained from a man younger than 45 who had recovered from COVID-19. Sequenced sample: PBMCs or T cells enriched from blood (not recorded which).

The CDR3 DNA reads TGTGCCAGCAGTTACCCCGGTGACGCGGGAAAACTGTTTTTT. Translation gives CASSYPGDAGKLFF. V usage is TRBV6-6 and J usage is TRBJ1-4; D ambiguous. Germline V gene sequence: CDR1 MNHNY, CDR2 SVGAGI (reference sequence). The CDR3 extends over 14 amino acids. The V end was cut by 2 bases, the J end by 10 bases, with 14 bases between.